Listed below are T cell receptor beta chains from one sample, sequenced in a study of human T cells and chemical hapten exposure. MiXCR, run by TCRdb on the RACE reads, gives a single entry per CDR3 protein. The table shows 250,000 to 300,000 distinct CDR3 sequences, with roughly 8% occurring only once. This specimen was whole blood, taken in connection with sensitization to the hapten diphenylcyclopropenone (DPC). These receptor sequences come from a man aged 18-30 years with alopecia areata. Some clones in this sample may be carry-over from other donors' samples. The CDR3 runs from the conserved cysteine through the conserved F or W. The D gene is left open where the match is weak. Expanded clones are given a class, and other clones once, few, many or no size at all.

D	J	size	V	DNA	CDR3
NA	TRBJ1-2	few	TRBV7-6	TGTGCCAGCAGCTCACGGAGGGGCCTTGGCTACACCTTC	CASSSRRGLGYTF
NA	TRBJ1-1	few	TRBV12-3/TRBV12-4	TGTGCCAGCAGTTTCCAGGGACCCACTGAAGCTTTCTTT	CASSFQGPTEAFF
NA	TRBJ1-1	NA	TRBV3-1	TGTGCCAGCAGCCAGACGAACACCAACACTGAAGCTTTCTTT	CASSQTNTNTEAFF
NA	TRBJ2-1	many	TRBV20-1	TGCAGTGCTAGCTCTGTGGGGGGGCCCTACAATGAGCAGTTCTTC	CSASSVGGPYNEQFF
NA	TRBJ2-4	NA	TRBV7-9	TGTGCCAGCAGCTTAGCTCGGGGGTCCGACGGCAAAAACATTCAGTACTTC	CASSLARGSDGKNIQYF
TRBD2	TRBJ2-7	NA	TRBV10-3	TGTGCCATCAGTGATACAGCGGGATCCACCTACGAGCAGTACTTC	CAISDTAGSTYEQYF
NA	TRBJ2-3	many	TRBV10-3	TGTGCCATCAGTAAAATTAGGTCCTTAGGGGCCCCAGATACGCAGTATTTT	CAISKIRSLGAPDTQYF
NA	TRBJ1-6	many	TRBV7-2	TGTGCCAGCAGCTTGTCAGGGGAGAATTCACCCCTCCACTTT	CASSLSGENSPLHF
NA	TRBJ1-4	NA	TRBV5-1	TGCGCCAGCAGCTTGTATCCAACTGCAACTAATGAAAAACTGTTTTTT	CASSLYPTATNEKLFF
TRBD1	TRBJ2-7	NA	TRBV27	TGTGCCAGCAGTTGGACAGGGCGTCGCGAGCAGTACTTC	CASSWTGRREQYF
TRBD2	TRBJ2-5	NA	TRBV10-3	TGTGCCATCAGTGACCCGAGGGGCGGGGGAGAGACCCAGTACTTC	CAISDPRGGGETQYF
TRBD1	TRBJ1-1	NA	TRBV6-5	TGTGCCAGCAAGAAGGACAGGGGGCGAAGCACTGAAGCTTTCTTT	CASKKDRGRSTEAFF
NA	TRBJ2-3	NA	TRBV20-1	TGCAGTGCTAGGGGCACCGACTACACAGATACGCAGTATTTT	CSARGTDYTDTQYF
NA	TRBJ2-5	NA	TRBV6-2/TRBV6-3	TGTGCCAGCAGTTACTCGATATTTTCCGGCGGGGAGACCCAGTACTTC	CASSYSIFSGGETQYF
TRBD1	TRBJ2-5	many	TRBV29-1	TGCAGCGTGCTACAGGGGGTAAGAGAGACCCAGTACTTC	CSVLQGVRETQYF